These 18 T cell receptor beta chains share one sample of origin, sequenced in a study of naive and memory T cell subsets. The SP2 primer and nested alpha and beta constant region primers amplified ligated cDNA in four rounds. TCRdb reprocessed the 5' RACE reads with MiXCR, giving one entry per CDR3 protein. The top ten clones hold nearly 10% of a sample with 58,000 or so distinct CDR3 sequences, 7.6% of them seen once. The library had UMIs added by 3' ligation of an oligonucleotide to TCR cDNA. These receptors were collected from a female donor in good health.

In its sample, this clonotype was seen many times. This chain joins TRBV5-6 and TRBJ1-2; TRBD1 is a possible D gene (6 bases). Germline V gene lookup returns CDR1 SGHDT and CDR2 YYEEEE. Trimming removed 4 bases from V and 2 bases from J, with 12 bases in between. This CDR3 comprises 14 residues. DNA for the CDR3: TGTGCCAGCAGCCCACGGACAGCGAACTATGGCTACACCTTC. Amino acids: CASSPRTANYGYTF.

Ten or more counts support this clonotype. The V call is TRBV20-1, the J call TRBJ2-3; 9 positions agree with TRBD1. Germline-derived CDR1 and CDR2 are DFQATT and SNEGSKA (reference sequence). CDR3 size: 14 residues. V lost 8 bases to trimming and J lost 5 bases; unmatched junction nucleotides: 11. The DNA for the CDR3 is TGCAGTTCTGAGACCGGGACAGGGCGAGATACGCAGTATTTT. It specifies CSSETGTGRDTQYF.

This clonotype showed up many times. The CDR3 nucleotides read TGTGCCAGCAGCTTAGGGGGGGGTCTTCGCCTCTCTGGAAACACCATATATTTT. Translating it yields CASSLGGGLRLSGNTIYF. The V call is TRBV7-8, the J call TRBJ1-3; TRBD1 is a possible D gene (5 bases). The CDR3 runs to 18 residues. CDR1 is SGHVS, CDR2 FQNEAQ, per germline. Between the trimmed V and J ends, which lost 1 base and 0 bases, there was a span of 16 bases.

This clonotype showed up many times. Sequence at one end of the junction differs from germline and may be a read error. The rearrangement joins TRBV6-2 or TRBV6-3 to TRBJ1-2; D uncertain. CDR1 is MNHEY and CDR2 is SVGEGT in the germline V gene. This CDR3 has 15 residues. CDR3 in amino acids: CASSYTPVLNDGYTF. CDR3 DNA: TGTGCCAGCAGTTACACCCCAGTGCTTAACGATGGCTACACCTTC.

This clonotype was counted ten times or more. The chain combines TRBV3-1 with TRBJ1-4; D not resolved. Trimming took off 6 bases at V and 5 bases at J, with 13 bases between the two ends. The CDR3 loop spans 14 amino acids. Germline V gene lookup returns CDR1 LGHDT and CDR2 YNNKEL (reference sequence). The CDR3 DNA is TGTGCCAGCAGGAGAACCGGACGAAATGAAAAACTGTTTTTT. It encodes CASRRTGRNEKLFF.

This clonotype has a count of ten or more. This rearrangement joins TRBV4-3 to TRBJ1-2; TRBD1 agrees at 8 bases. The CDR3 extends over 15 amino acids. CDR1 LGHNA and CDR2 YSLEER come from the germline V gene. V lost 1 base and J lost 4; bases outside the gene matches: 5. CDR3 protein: CASSQGMTGAYGYTF. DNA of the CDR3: TGCGCCAGCAGCCAAGGAATGACAGGGGCCTATGGCTACACCTTC.

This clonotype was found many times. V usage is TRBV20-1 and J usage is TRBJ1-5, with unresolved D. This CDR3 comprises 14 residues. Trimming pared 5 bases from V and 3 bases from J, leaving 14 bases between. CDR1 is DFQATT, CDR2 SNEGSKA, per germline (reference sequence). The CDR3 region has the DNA TGCAGTGCTCGCAAGGGAGCCCCCAATCAGCCCCAGCATTTT. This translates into CSARKGAPNQPQHF.

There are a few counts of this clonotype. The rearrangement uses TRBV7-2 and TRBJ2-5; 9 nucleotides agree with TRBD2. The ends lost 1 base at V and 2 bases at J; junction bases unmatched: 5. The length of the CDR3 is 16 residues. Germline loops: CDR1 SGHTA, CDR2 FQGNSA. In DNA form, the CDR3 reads TGTGCCAGCAGCTTAGGCGGGAGGGGCCTACAAGAGACCCAGTACTTC. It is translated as CASSLGGRGLQETQYF.

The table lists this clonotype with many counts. The CDR3 region is CASSPAASGGYGYTF. The CDR3 coding sequence is TGTGCCAGCAGTCCGGCCGCGTCGGGGGGATATGGCTACACCTTC. The chain joins TRBV12-3 or TRBV12-4 to TRBJ1-2; TRBD1 might be the D (5 bases). V was trimmed by 5 bases and J by 5 bases, leaving 18 bases between them. The CDR3 is 15 amino acids.

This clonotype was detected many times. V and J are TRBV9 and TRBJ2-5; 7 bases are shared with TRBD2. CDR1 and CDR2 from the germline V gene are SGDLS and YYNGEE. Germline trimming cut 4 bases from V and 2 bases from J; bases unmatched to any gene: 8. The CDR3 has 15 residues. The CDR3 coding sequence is TGTGCCAGCAGCCCCCCCGGCGGGGGACAAGAGACCCAGTACTTC. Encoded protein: CASSPPGGGQETQYF. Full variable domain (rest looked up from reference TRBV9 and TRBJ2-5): DSGVTQTPKHLITATGQRVTLRCSPRSGDLSVYWYQQSLDQGLQFLIQYYNGEERAKGNILERFSAQQFPDLHSELNLSSLELGDSALYFCASSPPGGGQETQYFGPGTRLLVL.

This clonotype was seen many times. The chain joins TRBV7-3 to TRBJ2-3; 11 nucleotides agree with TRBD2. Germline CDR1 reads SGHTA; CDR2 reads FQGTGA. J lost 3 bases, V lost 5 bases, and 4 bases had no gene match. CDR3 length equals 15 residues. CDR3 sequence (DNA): TGTGCCAGCAGCATTAGCGGGGGGGCAACAGATACGCAGTATTTT. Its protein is CASSISGGATDTQYF.

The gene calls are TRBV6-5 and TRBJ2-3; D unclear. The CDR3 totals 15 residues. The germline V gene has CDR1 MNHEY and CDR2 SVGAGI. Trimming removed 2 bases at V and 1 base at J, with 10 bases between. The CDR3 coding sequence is TGTGCCAGCAGTTACGGTTTCCGGGGCACAGATACGCAGTATTTT. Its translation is CASSYGFRGTDTQYF.

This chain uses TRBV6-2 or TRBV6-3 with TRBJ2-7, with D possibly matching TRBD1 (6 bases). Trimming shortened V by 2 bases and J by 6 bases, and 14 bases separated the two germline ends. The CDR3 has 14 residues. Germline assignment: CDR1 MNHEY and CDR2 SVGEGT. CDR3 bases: TGTGCCAGCAGTTACGTCACAGGGAGTAGCGAGCAGTACTTC. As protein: CASSYVTGSSEQYF.

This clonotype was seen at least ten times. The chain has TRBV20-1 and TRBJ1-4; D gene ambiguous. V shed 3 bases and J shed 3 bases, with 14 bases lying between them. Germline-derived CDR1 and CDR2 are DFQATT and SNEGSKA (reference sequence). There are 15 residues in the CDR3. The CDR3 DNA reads TGCAGTGCTAGGTATCCGAGCGCGGCTAATGAAAAACTGTTTTTT. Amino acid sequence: CSARYPSAANEKLFF.

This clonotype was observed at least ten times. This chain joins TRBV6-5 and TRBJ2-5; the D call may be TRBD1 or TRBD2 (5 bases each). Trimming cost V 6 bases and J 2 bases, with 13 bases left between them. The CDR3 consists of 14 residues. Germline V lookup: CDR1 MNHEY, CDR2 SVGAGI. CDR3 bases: TGTGCCAGCAGCTGGTGGGACGGTCAAGAGACCCAGTACTTC. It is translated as CASSWWDGQETQYF.

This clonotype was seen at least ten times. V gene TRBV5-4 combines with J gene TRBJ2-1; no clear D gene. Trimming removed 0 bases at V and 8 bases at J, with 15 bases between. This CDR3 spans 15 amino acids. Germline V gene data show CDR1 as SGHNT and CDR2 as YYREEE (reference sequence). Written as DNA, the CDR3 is TGTGCCAGCAGCTTGGCCGGCACTCTCTCCGATGAGCAGTTCTTC. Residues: CASSLAGTLSDEQFF.

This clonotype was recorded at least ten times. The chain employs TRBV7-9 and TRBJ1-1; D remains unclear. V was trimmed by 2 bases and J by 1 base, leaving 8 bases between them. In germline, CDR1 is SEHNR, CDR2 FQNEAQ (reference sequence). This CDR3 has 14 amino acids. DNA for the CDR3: TGTGCCAGCAGCTTATACCCTGGGAACACTGAAGCTTTCTTT. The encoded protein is CASSLYPGNTEAFF.

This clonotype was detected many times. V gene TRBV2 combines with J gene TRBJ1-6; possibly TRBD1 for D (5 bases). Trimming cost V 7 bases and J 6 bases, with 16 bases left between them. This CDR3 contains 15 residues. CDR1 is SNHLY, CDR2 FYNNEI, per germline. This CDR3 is CASTLTGRINSPLHF. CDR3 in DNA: TGTGCCAGCACTTTAACAGGCCGGATTAATTCACCCCTCCACTTT.